The sequence of this T cell receptor beta chain was determined in a study of shared clonotypes between healthy human individuals. Clones were sequenced by immunoSEQ multiplex PCR, and TCRdb holds only the in-frame ones, with some missing. The table lists 450,000 or so clones, 75% to 80% of them singletons. For unsorted samples, genomic DNA was extracted from tens of millions of PBMCs. This sequence was found in a middle-aged woman in good health. Some clones in this sample may be carry-over from other donors' samples. Input material: PBMCs.

The CDR3 DNA reads TGTGCCAGCAGACCCGGGGACGTTATAGTCAAAAACATTCAGTACTTC. Translation gives CASRPGDVIVKNIQYF. V is TRBV6-6 and J is TRBJ2-4; D might be TRBD1 or TRBD2, each matching 5 bases. CDR1 MNHNY and CDR2 SVGAGI come from the germline V gene (reference sequence). The CDR3 length is 16 residues. The V and J ends lost 6 bases and 3 bases respectively, with 18 bases between them.